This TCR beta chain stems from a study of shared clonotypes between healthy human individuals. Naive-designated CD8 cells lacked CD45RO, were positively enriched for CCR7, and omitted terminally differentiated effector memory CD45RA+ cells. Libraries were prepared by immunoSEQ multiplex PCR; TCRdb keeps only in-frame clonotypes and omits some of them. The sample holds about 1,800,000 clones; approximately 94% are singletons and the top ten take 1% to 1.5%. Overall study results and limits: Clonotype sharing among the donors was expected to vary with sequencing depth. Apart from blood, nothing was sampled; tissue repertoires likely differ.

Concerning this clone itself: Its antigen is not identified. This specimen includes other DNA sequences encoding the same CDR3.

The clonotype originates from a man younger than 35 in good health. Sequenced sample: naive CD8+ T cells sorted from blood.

The CDR3 DNA is TGTGCCAGCAGCTTAGTGGATGAGCAGTTCTTC. This sequence encodes CASSLVDEQFF. The J gene is TRBJ2-1, the V gene TRBV7-9, with D unresolved. Trimming removed 1 base from V and 8 bases from J, with 3 bases in between. CDR1 and CDR2 from the germline V gene are SEHNR and FQNEAQ (reference sequence). The CDR3 totals 11 residues.